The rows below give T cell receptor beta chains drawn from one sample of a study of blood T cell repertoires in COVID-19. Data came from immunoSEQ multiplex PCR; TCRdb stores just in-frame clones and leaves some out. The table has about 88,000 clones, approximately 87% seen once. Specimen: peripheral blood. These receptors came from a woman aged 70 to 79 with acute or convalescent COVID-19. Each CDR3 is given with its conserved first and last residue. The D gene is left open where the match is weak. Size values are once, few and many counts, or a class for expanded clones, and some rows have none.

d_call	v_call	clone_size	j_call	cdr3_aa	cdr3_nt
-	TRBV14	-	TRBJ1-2	CASSQGGQRTQGYTF	TGTGCCAGCAGCCAAGGAGGACAGCGAACACAAGGCTACACCTTC
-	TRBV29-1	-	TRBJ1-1	CSSSRQTRNTEAFF	TGCAGCTCGTCGCGGCAGACGCGGAACACTGAAGCTTTCTTT
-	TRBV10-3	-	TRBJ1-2	CAISESTGLRNSDYGYTF	TGTGCCATCAGTGAGTCGACGGGGTTAAGAAATAGTGACTATGGCTACACCTTC
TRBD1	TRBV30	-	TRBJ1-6	CAWSTGGFDSPLHF	TGTGCCTGGTCGACAGGGGGTTTTGATTCACCCCTCCACTTT
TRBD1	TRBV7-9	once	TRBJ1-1	CASSLAGQGGVVAFF	TGTGCCAGCAGCTTAGCGGGACAGGGAGGGGTGGTAGCTTTCTTT
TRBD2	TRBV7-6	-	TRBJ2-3	CASSSGLAGGTDTQYF	TGTGCCAGCAGCTCAGGACTAGCGGGGGGCACAGATACGCAGTATTTT
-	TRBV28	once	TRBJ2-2	CASSFPSRSGELFF	TGTGCCAGCAGTTTTCCTAGTCGCAGCGGGGAGCTGTTTTTT
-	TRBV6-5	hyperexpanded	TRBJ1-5	CASSYSNQGQPQHF	TGTGCCAGCAGTTACTCGAACCAGGGACAGCCCCAGCATTTT
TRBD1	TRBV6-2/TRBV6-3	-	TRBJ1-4	CASSRQGAGEKLFF	TGTGCCAGCAGTAGACAGGGGGCCGGTGAAAAACTGTTTTTT
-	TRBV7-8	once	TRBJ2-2	CASSFKPRQLTGELFF	TGTGCCAGCAGCTTTAAACCCCGACAGCTCACCGGGGAGCTGTTTTTT
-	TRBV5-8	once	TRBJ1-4	CASSLEGRGANEKLFF	TGTGCCAGCAGCTTGGAGGGGCGCGGCGCGAATGAAAAACTGTTTTTT
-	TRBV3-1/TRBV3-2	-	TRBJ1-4	CASIRETTNEKLFF	TGTGCCAGCATCCGGGAGACAACTAATGAAAAACTGTTTTTT
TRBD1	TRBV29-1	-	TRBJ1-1	CSVLQGLETEAFF	TGCAGCGTTCTACAGGGGCTGGAAACTGAAGCTTTCTTT
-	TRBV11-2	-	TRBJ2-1	CASSFGRTNNEQFF	TGTGCCAGCAGCTTCGGGCGGACAAACAATGAGCAGTTCTTC
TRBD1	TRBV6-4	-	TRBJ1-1	CASSENQGALPLAFF	TGTGCCAGCAGTGAGAATCAGGGGGCGCTACCACTAGCTTTCTTT
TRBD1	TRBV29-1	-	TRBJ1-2	CSVESGGRGYGYTF	TGCAGCGTTGAATCAGGGGGCAGGGGCTATGGCTACACCTTC
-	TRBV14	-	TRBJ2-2	CASSLQSGELFF	TGTGCCAGCAGCCTTCAATCCGGGGAGCTGTTTTTT
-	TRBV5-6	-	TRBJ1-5	CASSTTDNSNQPQHF	TGTGCCAGCAGCACGACTGATAATAGCAATCAGCCCCAGCATTTT
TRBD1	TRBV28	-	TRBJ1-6	CASTTPRQGSSYNSPLHF	TGTGCCAGCACTACCCCCCGACAGGGTAGCTCCTATAATTCACCCCTCCACTTT
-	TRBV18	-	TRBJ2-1	CASSPPVTGVYNEQFF	TGTGCCAGCTCACCTCCTGTCACCGGGGTCTACAATGAGCAGTTCTTC
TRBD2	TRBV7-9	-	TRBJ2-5	CASSAKEGGRAEETQYF	TGTGCCAGCAGCGCAAAGGAGGGAGGGCGGGCGGAAGAGACCCAGTACTTC
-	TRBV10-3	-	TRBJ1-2	CAIRADLGGYTF	TGTGCCATCAGGGCTGATCTGGGCGGCTACACCTTC
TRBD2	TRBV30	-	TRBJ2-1	CAWGGAGGYEQFF	TGTGCCTGGGGCGGAGCGGGAGGGTATGAGCAGTTCTTC
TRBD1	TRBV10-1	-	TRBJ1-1	CASSESSGQGPEAFF	TGCGCCAGCAGTGAGTCGTCGGGACAGGGCCCTGAAGCTTTCTTT
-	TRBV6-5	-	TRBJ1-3	CASSQGSSGNTIYF	TGTGCCAGCAGTCAGGGTTCTTCTGGAAACACCATATATTTT
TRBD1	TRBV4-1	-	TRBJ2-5	CASSPRTGQETQYF	TGCGCCAGCAGCCCCAGGACAGGACAAGAGACCCAGTACTTC
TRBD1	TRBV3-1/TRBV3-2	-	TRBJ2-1	CASSQDQTGFYEQFF	TGTGCCAGCAGCCAAGACCAGACAGGGTTTTATGAGCAGTTCTTC
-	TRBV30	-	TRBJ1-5	CAWSWQGRQPQHF	TGTGCCTGGAGTTGGCAGGGCAGGCAGCCCCAGCATTTT
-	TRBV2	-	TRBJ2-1	CASSGLASNEQFF	TGTGCCAGCAGTGGGCTAGCATCCAATGAGCAGTTCTTC
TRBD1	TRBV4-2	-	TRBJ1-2	CASSPGQGNYGYTF	TGTGCCAGCAGCCCGGGACAGGGAAACTATGGCTACACCTTC
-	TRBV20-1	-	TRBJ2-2	CSVDTGELFF	TGCAGTGTCGACACCGGGGAGCTGTTTTTT
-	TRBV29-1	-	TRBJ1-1	CSVAGRGNTEAFF	TGCAGCGTTGCGGGGCGGGGGAACACTGAAGCTTTCTTT
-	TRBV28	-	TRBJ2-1	CAILQPGREQFF	TGTGCCATCCTTCAACCGGGAAGGGAGCAGTTCTTC
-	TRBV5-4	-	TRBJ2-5	CASSSQRLGTQETQYF	TGTGCCAGCAGCTCACAAAGGTTGGGGACTCAAGAGACCCAGTACTTC
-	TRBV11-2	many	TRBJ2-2	CASSPPGNTGELFF	TGTGCCAGCAGTCCCCCGGGTAACACCGGGGAGCTGTTTTTT
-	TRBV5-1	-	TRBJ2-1	CASSPRGGDGEQFF	TGCGCCAGCAGCCCAAGGGGCGGGGATGGCGAGCAGTTCTTC
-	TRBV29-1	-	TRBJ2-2	CSVESSAGYTGELFF	TGCAGCGTTGAAAGTTCGGCAGGGTACACCGGGGAGCTGTTTTTT
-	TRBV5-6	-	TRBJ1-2	CASSAPDNYGYTF	TGTGCCAGCAGCGCCCCAGATAACTATGGCTACACCTTC
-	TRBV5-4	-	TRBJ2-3	CASSRGPGSSDTQYF	TGTGCCAGCAGCCGAGGGCCGGGATCTTCAGATACGCAGTATTTT
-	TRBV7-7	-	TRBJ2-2	CASKAAAPDTGELFF	TGTGCCAGCAAGGCGGCCGCTCCAGACACCGGGGAGCTGTTTTTT
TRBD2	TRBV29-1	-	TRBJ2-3	CSVKTSGSTDTQYF	TGCAGCGTTAAGACTAGCGGGAGCACAGATACGCAGTATTTT
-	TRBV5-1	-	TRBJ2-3	CASSLEGQSNTDTQYF	TGCGCCAGCAGCTTGGAAGGACAGTCCAACACAGATACGCAGTATTTT
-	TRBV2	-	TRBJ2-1	CASRRQQGDNEQFF	TGTGCCAGCAGAAGACAACAGGGAGACAATGAGCAGTTCTTC
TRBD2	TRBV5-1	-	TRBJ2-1	CASSKTISGRGEQFF	TGCGCCAGCAGCAAGACAATCAGCGGGAGGGGTGAGCAGTTCTTC
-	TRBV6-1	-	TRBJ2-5	CASRPQRNQETQYF	TGTGCCAGCAGGCCACAGAGAAACCAAGAGACCCAGTACTTC
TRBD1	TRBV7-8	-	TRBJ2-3	CASSRNQGQGSTDTQYF	TGTGCCAGCAGCCGCAACCAAGGACAGGGAAGCACAGATACGCAGTATTTT
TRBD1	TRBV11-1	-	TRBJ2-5	CASSPSPDREGGTQYF	TGTGCCAGCAGCCCGTCCCCAGACAGGGAAGGAGGGACCCAGTACTTC
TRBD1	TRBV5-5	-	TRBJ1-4	CASSLAPGGYDEKLFF	TGTGCCAGCAGCTTGGCCCCAGGGGGCTACGATGAAAAACTGTTTTTT
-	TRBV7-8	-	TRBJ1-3	CASSPPGMKKGGNTIYF	TGTGCCAGCAGCCCGCCCGGGATGAAAAAGGGAGGAAACACCATATATTTT
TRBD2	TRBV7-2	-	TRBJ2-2	CASSLPSGANTGELFF	TGTGCCAGCAGCTTGCCCAGCGGGGCGAACACCGGGGAGCTGTTTTTT
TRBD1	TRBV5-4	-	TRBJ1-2	CASSGDRGQEAYTF	TGTGCCAGCAGCGGGGACAGGGGGCAGGAAGCCTACACCTTC
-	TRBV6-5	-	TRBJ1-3	CASTLNQGSGNTIYF	TGTGCCAGCACCCTAAATCAGGGGTCTGGAAACACCATATATTTT
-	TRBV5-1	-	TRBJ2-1	CASSLAQNNEQFF	TGCGCCAGCAGCTTGGCCCAGAACAATGAGCAGTTCTTC
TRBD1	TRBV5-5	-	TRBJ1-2	CASSLDGTGAYYAAGYTF	TGTGCCAGCAGCTTGGACGGGACAGGGGCTTACTATGCGGCTGGCTACACCTTC
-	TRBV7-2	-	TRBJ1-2	CASSPDYGYTF	TGTGCCAGCAGCCCGGACTATGGCTACACCTTC
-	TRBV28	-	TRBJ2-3	CASSLGRRNTDTQYF	TGTGCCAGCAGTTTAGGGAGGAGGAACACAGATACGCAGTATTTT
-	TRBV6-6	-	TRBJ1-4	CASSYSRQPNEKLFF	TGTGCCAGCAGTTACTCCCGACAGCCTAATGAAAAACTGTTTTTT